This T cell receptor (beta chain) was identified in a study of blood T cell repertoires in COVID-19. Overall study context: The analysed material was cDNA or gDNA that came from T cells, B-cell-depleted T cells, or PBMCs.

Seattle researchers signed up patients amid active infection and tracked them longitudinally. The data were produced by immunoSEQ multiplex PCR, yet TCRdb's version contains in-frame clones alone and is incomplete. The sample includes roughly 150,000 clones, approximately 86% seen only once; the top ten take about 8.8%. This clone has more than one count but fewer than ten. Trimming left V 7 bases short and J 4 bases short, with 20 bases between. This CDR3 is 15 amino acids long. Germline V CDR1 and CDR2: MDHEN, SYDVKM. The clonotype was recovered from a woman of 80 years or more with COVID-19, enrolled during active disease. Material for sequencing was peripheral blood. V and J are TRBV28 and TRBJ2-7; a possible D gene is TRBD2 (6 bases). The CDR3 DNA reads TGTGCCAGCACTTCCCTCGGGACTGGGGGATACGAGCAGTACTTC. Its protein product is CASTSLGTGGYEQYF. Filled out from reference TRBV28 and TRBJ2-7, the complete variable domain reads DVKVTQSSRYLVKRTGEKVFLECVQDMDHENMFWYRQDPGLGLRLIYFSYDVKMKEKGDIPEGYSVSREKKERFSLILESASTNQTSMYLCASTSLGTGGYEQYFGPGTRLTVT.